The 17 T cell receptor beta chains listed next were all sequenced from one sample in a study of blood T cell repertoires in COVID-19. Using immunoSEQ multiplex PCR, the repertoire was profiled, and TCRdb retains in-frame clones only, with some absent. The repertoire consists of about 66,000 clones, with just under 90% occurring once and the leading ten covering over 1.2%. Sequenced: peripheral blood. These receptor sequences come from a man aged 55 to 70 with acute or convalescent COVID-19.

The V gene is TRBV7-6, the J gene TRBJ1-1; TRBD1 matches at 10 bases. The CDR3 runs to 13 residues. Looked up from germline, CDR1 is SGHVS and CDR2 is FNYEAQ. Trimming took 5 bases from V and 11 from J; bases not matched to a gene: 8. The CDR3 DNA follows: TGTGCCAGCAGCCCTGACAGGGGGCTACGGGCTTTCTTT. Translation: CASSPDRGLRAFF.

The V gene is TRBV3-1 (or the pseudogene TRBV3-2), the J gene TRBJ1-1; D is ambiguous. Germline CDR1 and CDR2: LGHDT and YNNKEL (reference sequence). This CDR3 region has 13 residues. Deletions cut 2 bases from V and 0 bases from J, with 4 bases between. Written as DNA, the CDR3 is TGTGCCAGCAGCCAAACTATGAACACTGAAGCTTTCTTT. Amino acids: CASSQTMNTEAFF.

V is TRBV6-5 and J is TRBJ1-1; 7 bases are a match to TRBD1. V lost 6 bases, J lost 2 bases, and 6 bases stayed unmatched. The germline V gene has CDR1 MNHEY and CDR2 SVGAGI. This CDR3 region has 14 residues. This CDR3 reads CASRKNRGNTEAFF. CDR3 DNA sequence: TGTGCCAGCAGGAAAAACAGGGGAAACACTGAAGCTTTCTTT.

The chain carries TRBV15 and TRBJ2-5, with TRBD1 matching 9 bases. The ends lost 1 base at V and 2 bases at J; junction bases unmatched: 5. This CDR3 region has 16 residues. Germline CDR1 is LNHNV and CDR2 is YYDKDF (reference sequence). The CDR3 region has the DNA TGTGCCACCAGCAGAGCCGGACAGGGGATACAAGAGACCCAGTACTTC. Translation gives CATSRAGQGIQETQYF.

DNA of the CDR3: TGTGCCAGCAGTTACCCCGACAGGGGGTCAGCTTTCTTT. The encoded protein is CASSYPDRGSAFF. The chain links TRBV6-6 to TRBJ1-1, with 9 bases fitting TRBD1. The germline V gene has CDR1 MNHNY and CDR2 SVGAGI (reference sequence). The J segment lost 10 bases and the V segment lost 2 bases, leaving 5 bases of the junction unmatched. The CDR3 spans 13 residues.

This sequence joins TRBV30 and TRBJ1-5; D is unclear. The CDR3 runs 13 residues. Germline-derived CDR1 and CDR2 are GTSNPN and SVGIG (reference sequence). Trimming shortened V by 4 bases and J by 8 bases, and 15 bases separated the two germline ends. For the CDR3, the DNA is TGTGCCTGGACCGGGAGTCCCGGGGAGCCCCAGCATTTT. This gives the protein CAWTGSPGEPQHF.

This chain links TRBV19 with TRBJ1-1, with 7 positions matching TRBD1. Losses at the gene ends were 4 bases for V and 2 bases for J; bases not matched to a gene: 4. The CDR3 consists of 14 residues. From germline, CDR1 is LNHDA and CDR2 SQIVND (reference sequence). The CDR3 sequence: CASSRQGDNTEAFF. The CDR3 nucleotides are TGTGCCAGTAGTAGACAGGGCGATAACACTGAAGCTTTCTTT. Looking up the rest from reference TRBV19 and TRBJ1-1 gives the full variable domain: DGGITQSPKYLFRKEGQNVTLSCEQNLNHDAMYWYRQDPGQGLRLIYYSQIVNDFQKGDIAEGYSVSREKKESFPLTVTSAQKNPTAFYLCASSRQGDNTEAFFGQGTRLTVV.

J is TRBJ1-5 and V is TRBV7-3, with a tentative D call TRBD1 (6 bases). The CDR3 extends over 13 amino acids. CDR1 is SGHTA and CDR2 is FQGTGA in the germline V gene. Trimming shortened V by 4 bases and J by 14 bases, and 18 bases separated the two germline ends. Here the CDR3 reads CASSSTADSLKHF. As DNA, the CDR3 is TGTGCCAGCAGCTCGACCGCGGACAGCCTGAAGCATTTT.

This chain links TRBV27 with TRBJ2-7; 7 nucleotides align to TRBD2. Germline V gene sequence: CDR1 MNHEY, CDR2 SMNVEV (reference sequence). Trimming took 2 bases from V and 7 from J; bases not matched to a gene: 2. The CDR3 totals 12 residues. The CDR3 DNA reads as TGTGCCAGCAGTTTAGGGGGAGGGGAGCAGTACTTC. This encodes CASSLGGGEQYF.

The rearrangement uses TRBV18 and TRBJ2-1; 9 nucleotides match TRBD2. This CDR3 contains 15 residues. Germline assignment: CDR1 KGHSH and CDR2 LQKENI. Losses at the gene ends were 6 bases for V and 8 bases for J; bases not matched to a gene: 11. The CDR3 region is CASSPAGLARDEQFF. Here the CDR3 DNA reads TGTGCCAGCTCCCCAGCGGGACTAGCTAGGGATGAGCAGTTCTTC.

The rearrangement joins TRBV5-1 to TRBJ1-3; 7 positions agree with TRBD1. Looked up from germline, CDR1 is SGHRS and CDR2 is YFSETQ. The CDR3 has 15 residues. The V segment lost 5 bases and the J segment 0 bases; nucleotides outside the gene matches: 5. The CDR3 DNA sequence: TGCGCCAGCAGTCATACAGGGGACTCTGGAAACACCATATATTTT. Protein product: CASSHTGDSGNTIYF.

The chain uses TRBV2 and TRBJ2-1, with D perhaps matching TRBD1 (6 bases). V was cut by 6 bases and J by 0 bases, with 18 bases left in between. The CDR3 extends over 17 amino acids. Germline CDR1 reads SNHLY; CDR2 reads FYNNEI. In nucleotides, the CDR3 is TGTGCCAGCAGAATTGATGTCGGGACACGCTCCTACAATGAGCAGTTCTTC. It translates to CASRIDVGTRSYNEQFF.

The chain joins TRBV5-5 to TRBJ1-4, with a possible D match to TRBD1 (5 bases). The length of the CDR3 is 13 residues. Trimming stripped 0 bases from V and 8 bases from J, with 8 bases between. Germline CDR1 SGHKS, CDR2 YYEKEE (reference sequence). The CDR3 spells CASSLARGEKLFF. DNA of the CDR3: TGTGCCAGCAGCTTGGCCCGGGGGGAAAAACTGTTTTTT.

The chain employs TRBV3-1 (or the pseudogene TRBV3-2) and TRBJ2-5; TRBD1 matches 9 bases. CDR1 is LGHDT and CDR2 is YNNKEL in the germline V gene (reference sequence). The CDR3 is made up of 15 amino acids. V was pared by 5 bases and J by 1 base, with 5 bases of the junction left unmatched. The CDR3: CASSNRGLTQETQYF. The CDR3 DNA follows: TGTGCCAGCAGCAACAGGGGGCTAACCCAAGAGACCCAGTACTTC.

V usage is TRBV5-1 and J usage is TRBJ2-2, with TRBD2 matching 8 bases. After removal of 5 bases from V and 0 bases from J, the junction contained 6 bases not matched to a gene. The CDR3 runs to 16 residues. Per germline, CDR1 SGHRS and CDR2 YFSETQ. This CDR3 reads CASRSAGGANTGELFF. The CDR3 DNA sequence: TGCGCCAGCAGATCCGCGGGGGGAGCGAACACCGGGGAGCTGTTTTTT. Together with reference TRBV5-1 and TRBJ2-2, the CDR3 gives the full variable domain: KAGVTQTPRYLIKTRGQQVTLSCSPISGHRSVSWYQQTPGQGLQFLFEYFSETQRNKGNFPGRFSGRQFSNSRSEMNVSTLELGDSALYLCASRSAGGANTGELFFGEGSRLTVL.

The chain couples TRBV5-6 to TRBJ2-5, with TRBD1 matching 7 bases. This CDR3 spans 12 amino acids. Germline assignment: CDR1 SGHDT and CDR2 YYEEEE. The V gene end was trimmed by 8 bases and the J gene end by 5 bases; junction bases not matched to a gene: 6. The CDR3 sequence is CASTGQAETQYF. CDR3 DNA: TGTGCCAGTACCGGACAGGCGGAGACCCAGTACTTC.

The rearrangement uses TRBV11-2 and TRBJ2-3; tentatively, D is TRBD2 (6 bases). This CDR3 contains 14 residues. CDR1 is SGHAT and CDR2 is FQNNGV in the germline V gene. Trimming took 5 bases from V and 3 from J, leaving 12 bases between them. CDR3 residues: CASSQRGVTDTQYF. In DNA, the CDR3 is TGTGCCAGCAGCCAACGCGGGGTGACAGATACGCAGTATTTT.